This T cell receptor (beta chain) derives from a study of technical replicates of blood from a handful of donors. Profiling relied on immunoSEQ multiplex PCR, and the TCRdb table lists in-frame clones only, not all of them. This table holds tens of thousands of clones, 93% found once. Deletions cut 6 bases from V and 5 bases from J, with 10 bases between. CDR1 and CDR2 from the germline V gene are MNHEY and SVGAGI. CDR3 length: 12 amino acids. The sequenced material came from T cells isolated from PBMCs. J is TRBJ2-5 and V is TRBV6-5; D gene ambiguous. The receptor was isolated from a human donor in good health. Written as DNA, the CDR3 is TGTGCCAGCAGGTCATCCGGGGAGACCCAGTACTTC. Protein sequence: CASRSSGETQYF.